These T cell receptor beta chains were read from a single sample in a study of blood T cell repertoires in COVID-19. Libraries were prepared by immunoSEQ multiplex PCR; TCRdb keeps only in-frame clonotypes and omits some of them. The sample consists of some 180,000 clones, 80% to 95% of them appearing once. Material: peripheral blood. Receptors originate from a man aged 45-65 years with acute or convalescent COVID-19. Both conserved end residues are part of each CDR3. A D gene is named only where the DNA matches it firmly. Size is stated for part of the rows, as once, few or many counts, or as a class when the clone is expanded.

V gene	J gene	clone size	D gene	CDR3 protein	CDR3 DNA
TRBV6-5	TRBJ2-1	-	-	CASSPTNNEQFF	TGTGCCAGCAGTCCCACTAATAATGAGCAGTTCTTC
TRBV27	TRBJ1-1	-	-	CASSPGPLNTEAFF	TGTGCCAGCAGTCCGGGTCCTCTTAACACTGAAGCTTTCTTT
TRBV19	TRBJ1-6	-	TRBD1	CASSADRDSPLHF	TGTGCCAGTAGTGCGGACAGGGACTCACCCCTCCACTTT
TRBV4-3	TRBJ2-2	-	TRBD2	CASSQTSVGEGAGELFF	TGCGCCAGCAGCCAAACTTCAGTTGGGGAGGGCGCCGGGGAGCTGTTTTTT
TRBV29-1	TRBJ2-5	-	TRBD2	CSVRGGGETQYF	TGCAGCGTCCGCGGGGGGGGAGAGACCCAGTACTTC
TRBV29-1	TRBJ1-1	once	-	CSVSRTSDTEAFF	TGCAGCGTAAGTAGGACTTCGGACACTGAAGCTTTCTTT
TRBV6-5	TRBJ1-3	-	-	CASSYYKTGNTIYF	TGTGCCAGCAGTTACTACAAGACAGGAAACACCATATATTTT
TRBV30	TRBJ1-5	few	-	CAWSSGSGWGNQPQHF	TGTGCCTGGAGTTCCGGGTCGGGTTGGGGCAATCAGCCCCAGCATTTT
TRBV12-3/TRBV12-4	TRBJ2-5	once	-	CASNLGGWETQYF	TGTGCCAGCAACTTAGGGGGTTGGGAGACCCAGTACTTC
TRBV6-5	TRBJ1-2	-	TRBD1	CASNGQGALGYTF	TGTGCCAGCAACGGACAGGGGGCGCTTGGCTACACCTTC
TRBV21-1	TRBJ2-2	-	-	CASSPYRGTSGPRGELFF	TGTGCCAGCAGCCCCTATCGAGGGACTAGCGGCCCCCGGGGGGAGCTGTTTTTT
TRBV7-9	TRBJ1-2	once	-	CASSLDGRMGLFGYTF	TGTGCCAGCAGCTTAGATGGCCGTATGGGGCTCTTTGGCTACACCTTC
TRBV10-3	TRBJ2-7	-	-	CAIRADTTYEQYF	TGTGCCATCAGGGCAGACACCACCTACGAGCAGTACTTC
TRBV5-1	TRBJ2-4	-	TRBD2	CASSGSSGGNIQYF	TGCGCCAGCAGCGGGTCTAGCGGGGGGAACATTCAGTACTTC
TRBV10-3	TRBJ2-4	-	-	CAISDQGQAKNIQYF	TGTGCCATCAGTGACCAGGGGCAGGCCAAAAACATTCAGTACTTC
TRBV19	TRBJ2-1	-	-	CASSINSADEQFF	TGTGCCAGTAGTATCAATTCCGCAGATGAGCAGTTCTTC
TRBV27	TRBJ2-1	-	-	CASSLSVGGGSYNEQFF	TGTGCCAGCAGTTTATCGGTCGGGGGAGGCTCCTACAATGAGCAGTTCTTC
TRBV11-3	TRBJ2-7	-	TRBD2	CASSHGREGDEQYF	TGTGCCAGCAGTCACGGCCGGGAGGGGGACGAGCAGTACTTC
TRBV5-1	TRBJ2-2	-	TRBD2	CASSLSGAGELFF	TGCGCCAGCAGCTTGAGCGGGGCCGGGGAGCTGTTTTTT
TRBV7-8	TRBJ2-2	-	-	CASSPLGWPNTGELFF	TGTGCCAGCAGCCCGCTCGGGTGGCCGAACACCGGGGAGCTGTTTTTT
TRBV20-1	TRBJ1-2	-	-	CGGGTFYGYTF	TGCGGAGGAGGGACTTTCTATGGCTACACCTTC
TRBV5-5	TRBJ2-5	few	TRBD1	CASSLAGQGGETQYF	TGTGCCAGCAGCTTGGCCGGACAGGGGGGAGAGACCCAGTACTTC